These 9 T cell receptor beta chains were sequenced from one sample in a study of blood T cell repertoires in COVID-19. The method was immunoSEQ multiplex PCR; TCRdb's version includes in-frame clones alone and lacks a portion of them. The sample holds hundreds of thousands of clones, about 89% seen once. The material sequenced was peripheral blood. These receptor sequences come from a man between 60 and 75 years old who had recovered from COVID-19.

This chain joins TRBV30 and TRBJ2-7; TRBD1 aligns across 8 bases. V shed 7 bases, J shed 5 bases, and the junction held 7 bases outside the gene matches. This CDR3 is built from 12 residues. Germline CDR1 reads GTSNPN; CDR2 reads SVGIG (reference sequence). The CDR3 spells CAFDRGINEQYF. For the CDR3, the DNA is TGTGCCTTCGACAGGGGTATCAACGAGCAGTACTTC.

CDR3 region: CASTSGDGRWDTQYF. DNA for the CDR3: TGCGCCAGCACCTCAGGGGACGGGCGTTGGGATACGCAGTATTTT. The V gene is TRBV4-1, the J gene TRBJ2-3, with a possible D match to TRBD1 (6 bases). Trimming left V 7 bases short and J 6 bases short, with 20 bases between. CDR1 and CDR2 from the germline V gene are MGHRA and YSYEKL. The CDR3 loop spans 15 amino acids.

This clone was seen more than once but under ten times. This sequence joins TRBV6-2 or TRBV6-3 and TRBJ2-7; D is unclear. Germline V gene lookup returns CDR1 MNHEY and CDR2 SVGEGT. The CDR3 length is 13 residues. Trimming left V 5 bases short and J 2 bases short, with 10 bases between. The CDR3 loop reads CASSPLRAYEQYF. The CDR3 nucleotides read TGTGCCAGCAGTCCCCTACGGGCCTACGAGCAGTACTTC.

The CDR3 nucleotides read TGTGCCAGCAGCCGGGACAGGGCCTATGGCTACACCTTC. It codes for CASSRDRAYGYTF. The chain joins TRBV28 to TRBJ1-2, with 9 bases aligning to TRBD1. CDR3 length equals 13 residues. Germline values: CDR1 MDHEN, CDR2 SYDVKM. V was pared by 6 bases and J by 4 bases, with 3 bases of the junction left unmatched.

The chain joins TRBV7-3 to TRBJ2-6; 10 bases are shared with TRBD1. The germline V gene has CDR1 SGHTA and CDR2 FQGTGA. The CDR3 has 16 amino acids. Germline trimming cut 5 bases from V and 2 bases from J; bases unmatched to any gene: 3. The CDR3 spells CASSATGGPGANVLTF. CDR3 nucleotides: TGTGCCAGCAGCGCGACAGGGGGCCCTGGGGCCAACGTCCTGACTTTC.

This clone has only one observation. This chain connects TRBV2 to TRBJ2-7; D may be TRBD1 (6 bases). Germline lookup yields CDR1 SNHLY and CDR2 FYNNEI. Trimming left V 6 bases short and J 2 bases short, with 14 bases between. The CDR3 contains 14 residues. Here the CDR3 reads CASRERTVPYEQYF. The CDR3 DNA sequence: TGTGCCAGCAGAGAACGGACAGTGCCCTACGAGCAGTACTTC.

V usage is TRBV7-3 and J usage is TRBJ1-1; D is unclear. Trimming removed 5 bases from V and 5 bases from J, with 18 bases in between. CDR1 and CDR2 (germline): SGHTA, FQGTGA. CDR3 length: 15 amino acids. The CDR3 sequence is CASSAAGLGGTEAFF. In DNA form, the CDR3 reads TGTGCCAGCAGCGCCGCCGGTCTCGGAGGTACTGAAGCTTTCTTT.

J is TRBJ2-2 and V is TRBV6-7, with TRBD1 matching over 9 bases. TRBV6-7 is an ORF for which the function is uncertain. The J segment lost 4 bases and the V segment lost 8 bases, leaving 11 bases of the junction unmatched. CDR3 length: 16 amino acids. The CDR3, as DNA: TGTGCCAGCCGGCTAACAGGGGGCGCAAGCACCGGGGAGCTGTTTTTT. Translation: CASRLTGGASTGELFF.

This chain joins TRBV11-1 and TRBJ2-3; D perhaps matches TRBD2 (5 bases). CDR3 length equals 13 residues. The germline CDR1 and CDR2 sequences are SGHAT and FQDESV (reference sequence). Trimming took 6 bases from V and 3 from J, leaving 10 bases between them. This CDR3 reads CASRLAGTDTQYF. CDR3 nucleotide sequence: TGTGCCAGCAGACTCGCGGGTACAGATACGCAGTATTTT.